This T cell receptor (beta chain) was retrieved from a study of OX40 agonist ivuxolimab in advanced cancers. As for the study in general: An anti-OX40 (CD134) antibody with agonistic activity, ivuxolimab, was administered to patients. Study-wide results and caveats: With doses of 0.1 to 3.0 mg/kg, CD4+ and CD8+ blood T cells had undergone clonal expansion by week 6.

This CDR3 contains 15 residues. CDR1 is SGHRS, CDR2 YFSETQ, per germline. V shed 2 bases, J shed 5 bases, and the junction held 5 bases outside the gene matches. As regards this clone: Its antigen is as yet unknown.

The assay was immunoSEQ multiplex PCR, and TCRdb's table has in-frame clones only and misses some. The sample yields 85,000 to 100,000 clones, approximately 93% seen once. This chain joins TRBV5-1 and TRBJ2-3, with TRBD2 identical over 10 bases. This sample comprised CD4+ or CD8+ T cells sorted from blood, obtained in a trial of the OX40 agonist ivuxolimab. The source is an adult with an advanced solid tumor such as melanoma, head and neck, liver or kidney cancer. CDR3 sequence reads: CASSFTSGARDTQYF. CDR3 bases: TGCGCCAGCAGCTTCACTAGCGGGGCCAGAGATACGCAGTATTTT.